This T cell receptor (beta chain) derives from a study of blood T cell repertoires in COVID-19. This clone came up a few times. Measured with immunoSEQ multiplex PCR; TCRdb has only the in-frame clones, and not every one. The table lists 100,000 to 120,000 clones, more than 80% of them singletons. The germline V gene has CDR1 MGHRA and CDR2 YSYEKL. This CDR3 has 15 residues. The V and J ends lost 2 bases and 7 bases, in that order; junction bases with no gene match: 7. Sequenced material: peripheral blood. The V call is TRBV4-1, the J call TRBJ2-3, with 9 positions matching TRBD2. This clonotype was obtained from a woman aged 50 to 60 with acute or convalescent COVID-19. CDR3: CASSQTGTSMYTQYF. As DNA, the CDR3 is TGCGCCAGCAGCCAAACCGGGACTAGCATGTATACGCAGTATTTT.